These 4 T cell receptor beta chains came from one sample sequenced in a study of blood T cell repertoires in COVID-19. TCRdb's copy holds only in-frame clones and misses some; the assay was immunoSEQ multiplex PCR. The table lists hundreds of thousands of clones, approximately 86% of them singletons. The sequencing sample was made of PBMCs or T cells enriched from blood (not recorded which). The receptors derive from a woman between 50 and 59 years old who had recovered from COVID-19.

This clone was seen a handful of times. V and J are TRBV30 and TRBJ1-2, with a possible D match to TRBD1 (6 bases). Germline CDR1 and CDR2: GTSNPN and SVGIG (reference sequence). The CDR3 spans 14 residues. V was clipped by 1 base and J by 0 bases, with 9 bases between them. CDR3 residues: CAWSADSSNYGYTF. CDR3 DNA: TGTGCCTGGAGTGCGGACAGCTCTAACTATGGCTACACCTTC.

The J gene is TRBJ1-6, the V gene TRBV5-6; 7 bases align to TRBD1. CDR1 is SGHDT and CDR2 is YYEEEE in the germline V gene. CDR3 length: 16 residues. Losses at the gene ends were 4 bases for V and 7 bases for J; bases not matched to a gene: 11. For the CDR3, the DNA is TGTGCCAGCAGCCCCGGCGTCAGGGGGACAAATTCACCCCTCCACTTT. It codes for CASSPGVRGTNSPLHF.

The CDR3 region has the DNA TGCGCCAGCAGCCAAGCGGGCCTGGGCGGGAGGGCTGAGACCCAGTACTTC. As protein: CASSQAGLGGRAETQYF. The rearrangement links TRBV4-1 to TRBJ2-5; TRBD2 agrees at 9 bases. The CDR3 loop spans 17 amino acids. From germline, CDR1 is MGHRA and CDR2 YSYEKL. Germline trimming cut 1 base from V and 5 bases from J; bases unmatched to any gene: 11.

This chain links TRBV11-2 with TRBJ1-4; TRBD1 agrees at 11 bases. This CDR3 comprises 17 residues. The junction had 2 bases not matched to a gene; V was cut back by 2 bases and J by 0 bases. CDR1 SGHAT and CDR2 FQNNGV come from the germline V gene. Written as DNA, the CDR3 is TGTGCCAGCAGCTTATTGGGACAGGGGGCAACTAATGAAAAACTGTTTTTT. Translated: CASSLLGQGATNEKLFF. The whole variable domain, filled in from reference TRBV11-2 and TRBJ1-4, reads EAGVAQSPRYKIIEKRQSVAFWCNPISGHATLYWYQQILGQGPKLLIQFQNNGVVDDSQLPKDRFSAERLKGVDSTLKIQPAKLEDSAVYLCASSLLGQGATNEKLFFGSGTQLSVL.